This TCR beta chain was captured by sequencing in a study of T-cell reconstitution after alpha-beta-depleted transplantation in children. CDR3 size: 16 residues. Germline CDR1 LGHDT, CDR2 YNNKEL (reference sequence). The V and J ends lost 4 bases and 4 bases, in that order; junction bases with no gene match: 12. This clonotype was observed many times. A library of TCRbeta sequences, prepared with unique molecular identifiers, was generated. MiXCR, applied by TCRdb to the PCR reads, yields one record per CDR3 protein. This table has about 260,000 distinct CDR3 sequences, under 9.5% appearing once. The V gene is TRBV3-1, the J gene TRBJ1-2; TRBD1 aligns across 7 bases. This clonotype was sampled from a male patient between 10 and 17 years old who had a stem cell transplant for acute lymphoblastic leukemia, so the T cells may come from the graft donor. The source was PBMCs, mostly from graft donor cells, collected 180 days after TCRalphabeta/CD19-depleted stem cell transplant. Here the CDR3 reads CASSLFSGTDFYGYTF. The CDR3 DNA follows: TGTGCCAGCAGCCTATTCTCCGGGACAGATTTCTATGGCTACACCTTC.